The 10 T cell receptor beta chains below were found in one sample sequenced in a study of PD-1 blockade in classical Hodgkin lymphoma. Sequencing used immunoSEQ multiplex PCR; TCRdb keeps in-frame clones, though not all of them. Among some 60,000 clones, 80% to 90% were seen once, and the ten largest hold around 16%. Brentuximab vedotin exposure varied among the patients, all of whom had relapsed after autologous stem cell transplantation. Source: peripheral blood mononuclear cells (PBMCs), taken at baseline. These receptors were collected from a human donor with classical Hodgkin lymphoma.

V usage is TRBV29-1 and J usage is TRBJ1-2; TRBD1 matches at 11 bases. V lost 7 bases and J lost 8; bases outside the gene matches: 9. Germline V gene sequence: CDR1 SQVTM, CDR2 ANQGSEA. The length of the CDR3 is 13 residues. The CDR3 loop is CSAGGQGVTGYTF. The CDR3, as DNA: TGCAGCGCCGGGGGACAGGGGGTCACGGGCTACACCTTC.

The V and J genes are TRBV5-1 and TRBJ2-5, with TRBD1 as a possible D gene (6 bases). This CDR3 spans 14 amino acids. From germline, CDR1 is SGHRS and CDR2 YFSETQ. Trimming shortened V by 0 bases and J by 3 bases, and 9 bases separated the two germline ends. The CDR3 bases are TGCGCCAGCAGCTTGGCTGGGGGCGAAGAGACCCAGTACTTC. Its protein product is CASSLAGGEETQYF.

The chain has TRBV27 and TRBJ1-1; unclear D gene. The germline V gene has CDR1 MNHEY and CDR2 SMNVEV (reference sequence). This CDR3 region has 12 residues. V lost 5 bases and J 1 base, leaving 5 bases between the germline ends. The CDR3 DNA reads TGTGCCAGCAGTAGGAGGAACACTGAAGCTTTCTTT. Its protein product is CASSRRNTEAFF.

The V and J genes are TRBV7-9 and TRBJ2-1; tentatively, D is TRBD1 (6 bases). The germline CDR1 and CDR2 sequences are SEHNR and FQNEAQ (reference sequence). V was clipped by 0 bases and J by 7 bases, with 13 bases between them. This CDR3 is built from 15 residues. CDR3 bases: TGTGCCAGCAGCTTAGCCCAGGGGCTCTTGAATGAGCAGTTCTTC. Its protein product is CASSLAQGLLNEQFF.

This clone was counted a few times. The chain employs TRBV15 and TRBJ1-1; D perhaps matches TRBD1 (5 bases). This CDR3 has 15 amino acids. The germline V gene has CDR1 LNHNV and CDR2 YYDKDF (reference sequence). Trimming removed 0 bases from V and 2 bases from J, with 10 bases in between. The CDR3 protein is CATSRDDSLNTEAFF. Written as DNA, the CDR3 is TGTGCCACCAGCAGAGATGACAGTCTCAACACTGAAGCTTTCTTT. The variable domain in full, completed from reference TRBV15 and TRBJ1-1, reads DAMVIQNPRYQVTQFGKPVTLSCSQTLNHNVMYWYQQKSSQAPKLLFHYYDKDFNNEADTPDNFQSRRPNTSFCFLDIRSPGLGDTAMYLCATSRDDSLNTEAFFGQGTRLTVV.

CDR3 region: CASSEARETGTQYF. CDR3 in DNA: TGTGCCAGCAGTGAAGCCCGGGAAACAGGGACCCAGTACTTC. This chain uses TRBV6-1 with TRBJ2-5; D possibly matches TRBD1 or TRBD2 (5 bases each). CDR1 and CDR2 (germline): MNHNS, SASEGT. Between the trimmed V and J ends, which lost 0 bases and 7 bases, there was a span of 12 bases. The CDR3 loop spans 14 amino acids.

The chain is built from TRBV19 and TRBJ1-6; D possibly corresponds to TRBD1 (6 bases). Looked up from germline, CDR1 is LNHDA and CDR2 is SQIVND (reference sequence). Trimming pared 8 bases from V and 7 bases from J, leaving 12 bases between. There are 13 residues in the CDR3. The DNA for the CDR3 is TGTGCCAGTGGGGGGGGGCGAAATTCACCCCTCCACTTT. Translation: CASGGGRNSPLHF.

This clone counts as medium-sized. This sequence joins TRBV25-1 and TRBJ1-1, with D maybe TRBD1 (5 bases). CDR1 is MGHDK and CDR2 is SYGVNS in the germline V gene. The V gene lost 2 bases and the J gene lost 6 bases, with 13 bases spanning the gap. The CDR3 spans 14 residues. The CDR3 DNA reads TGTGCCAGCAGTGAAGGTGCAGGGTTCTCTGAAGCTTTCTTT. Translation: CASSEGAGFSEAFF.

The V call is TRBV7-9, the J call TRBJ1-1; D gene unclear. The V end was cut by 3 bases, the J end by 2 bases, with 13 bases between. The CDR3 is made up of 15 amino acids. The V gene's germline CDR1 is SEHNR and CDR2 FQNEAQ (reference sequence). The DNA for the CDR3 is TGTGCCAGCAGCTTTAATTCAGCCGTAAACACTGAAGCTTTCTTT. As protein: CASSFNSAVNTEAFF.

The V and J genes are TRBV15 and TRBJ1-5; weak D call: TRBD1 (5 bases). The germline CDR1 and CDR2 sequences are LNHNV and YYDKDF (reference sequence). V lost 5 bases and J 3 bases, leaving 17 bases between the germline ends. The CDR3 contains 16 residues. CDR3 DNA: TGTGCCACCAGCTCAACACGGCGGGGGGTCAATCAGCCCCAGCATTTT. As protein: CATSSTRRGVNQPQHF.